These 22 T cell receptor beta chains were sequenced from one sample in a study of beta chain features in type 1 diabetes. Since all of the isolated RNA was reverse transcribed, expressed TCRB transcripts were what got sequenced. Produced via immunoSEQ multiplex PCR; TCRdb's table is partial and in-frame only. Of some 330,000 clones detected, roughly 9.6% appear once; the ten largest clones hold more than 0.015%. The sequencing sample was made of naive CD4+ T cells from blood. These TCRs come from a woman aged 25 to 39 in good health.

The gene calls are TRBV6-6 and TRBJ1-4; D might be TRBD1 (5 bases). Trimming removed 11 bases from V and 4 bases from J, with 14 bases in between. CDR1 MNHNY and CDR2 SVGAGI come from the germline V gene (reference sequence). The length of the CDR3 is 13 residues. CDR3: CAGRDFDNEKLFF. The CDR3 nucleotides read TGTGCCGGCCGGGACTTTGATAATGAAAAACTGTTTTTT.

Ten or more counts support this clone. The CDR3 here is CASSPQGQEMNYGYTF. The CDR3 bases are TGCGCCAGCAGCCCCCAGGGACAGGAGATGAACTATGGCTACACCTTC. The chain has TRBV4-3 and TRBJ1-2; TRBD1 matches at 8 bases. CDR3 length: 16 amino acids. The trim removed 4 bases at V and 2 bases at J, leaving 9 bases unmatched. CDR1 and CDR2 (germline): LGHNA, YSLEER.

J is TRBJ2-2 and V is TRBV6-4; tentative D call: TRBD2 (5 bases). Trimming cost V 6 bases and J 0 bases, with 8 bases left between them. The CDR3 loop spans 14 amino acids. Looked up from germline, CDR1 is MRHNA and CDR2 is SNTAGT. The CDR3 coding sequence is TGTGCCAGCAGCAAGGACTCGAACACCGGGGAGCTGTTTTTT. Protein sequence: CASSKDSNTGELFF.

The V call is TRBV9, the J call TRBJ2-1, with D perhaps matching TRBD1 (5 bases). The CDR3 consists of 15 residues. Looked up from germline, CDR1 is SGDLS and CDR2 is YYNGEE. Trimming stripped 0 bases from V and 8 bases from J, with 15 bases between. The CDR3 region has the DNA TGTGCCAGCAGCGTAGGAGTACAGGATGGCGATGAGCAGTTCTTC. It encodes CASSVGVQDGDEQFF.

CDR3: CASSPGTGPGNQPQHF. The CDR3 DNA reads as TGCGCCAGCAGCCCCGGGACAGGGCCGGGCAATCAGCCCCAGCATTTT. The chain recombines TRBV5-1 with TRBJ1-5; 9 bases map to TRBD1. Germline CDR1 and CDR2: SGHRS and YFSETQ. With 4 bases clipped from V and 2 bases from J, the junction kept 7 bases outside the gene matches. The CDR3 has 16 amino acids.

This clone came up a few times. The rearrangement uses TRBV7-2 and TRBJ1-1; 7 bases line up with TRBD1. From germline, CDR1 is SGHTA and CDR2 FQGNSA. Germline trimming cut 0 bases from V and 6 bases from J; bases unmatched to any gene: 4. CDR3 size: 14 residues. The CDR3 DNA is TGTGCCAGCAGCTTAGCTCAGGGGGGAGCTGAAGCTTTCTTT. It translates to CASSLAQGGAEAFF.

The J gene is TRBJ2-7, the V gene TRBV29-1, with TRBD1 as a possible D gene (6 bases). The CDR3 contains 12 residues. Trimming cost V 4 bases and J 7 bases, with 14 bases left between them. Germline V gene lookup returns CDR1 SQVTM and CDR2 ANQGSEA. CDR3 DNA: TGCAGCGTTGGGGCAGGGGTGGGGGAGCAGTACTTC. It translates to CSVGAGVGEQYF.

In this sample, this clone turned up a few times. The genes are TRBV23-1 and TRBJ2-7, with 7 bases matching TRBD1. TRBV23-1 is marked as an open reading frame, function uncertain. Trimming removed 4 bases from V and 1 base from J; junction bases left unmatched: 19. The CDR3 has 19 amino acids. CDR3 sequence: CASSPKWGQTGSLSYEQYF. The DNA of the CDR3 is TGCGCCAGCAGTCCCAAATGGGGACAGACAGGGTCCCTTTCCTACGAGCAGTACTTC.

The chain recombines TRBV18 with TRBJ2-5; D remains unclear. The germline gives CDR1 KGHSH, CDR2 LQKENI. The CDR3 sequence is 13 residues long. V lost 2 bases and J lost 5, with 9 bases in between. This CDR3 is CASSPEFRETQYF. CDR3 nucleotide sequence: TGTGCCAGCTCACCAGAATTCAGGGAGACCCAGTACTTC. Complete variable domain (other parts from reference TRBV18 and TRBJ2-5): NAGVMQNPRHLVRRRGQEARLRCSPMKGHSHVYWYRQLPEEGLKFMVYLQKENIIDESGMPKERFSAEFPKEGPSILRIQQVVRGDSAAYFCASSPEFRETQYFGPGTRLLVL.

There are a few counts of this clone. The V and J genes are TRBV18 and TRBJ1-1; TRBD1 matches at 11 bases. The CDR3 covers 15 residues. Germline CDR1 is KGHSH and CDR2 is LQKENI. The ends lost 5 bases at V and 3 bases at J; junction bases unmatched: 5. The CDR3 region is CASSTGQGVDTEAFF. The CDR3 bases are TGTGCCAGCTCAACGGGACAGGGGGTGGACACTGAAGCTTTCTTT.

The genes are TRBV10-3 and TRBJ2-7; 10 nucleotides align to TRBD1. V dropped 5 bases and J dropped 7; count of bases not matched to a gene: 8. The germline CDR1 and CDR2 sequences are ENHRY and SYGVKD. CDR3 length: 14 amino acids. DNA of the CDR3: TGTGCCATCAGTATACGGGACAGGGGCGGGGAGCAGTACTTC. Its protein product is CAISIRDRGGEQYF.

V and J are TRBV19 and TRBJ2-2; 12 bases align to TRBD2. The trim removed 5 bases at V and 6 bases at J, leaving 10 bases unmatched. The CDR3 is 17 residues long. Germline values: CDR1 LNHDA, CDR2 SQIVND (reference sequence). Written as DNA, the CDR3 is TGTGCCAGTAGTTTCCGCCTAGCGGGAGGGCCGTCCGGGGAGCTGTTTTTT. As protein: CASSFRLAGGPSGELFF.

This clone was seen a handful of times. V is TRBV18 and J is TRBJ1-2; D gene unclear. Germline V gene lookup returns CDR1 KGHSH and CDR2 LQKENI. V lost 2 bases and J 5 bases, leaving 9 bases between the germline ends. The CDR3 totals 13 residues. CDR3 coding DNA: TGTGCCAGCTCACCATATACGGAGTATGGCTACACCTTC. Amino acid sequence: CASSPYTEYGYTF.

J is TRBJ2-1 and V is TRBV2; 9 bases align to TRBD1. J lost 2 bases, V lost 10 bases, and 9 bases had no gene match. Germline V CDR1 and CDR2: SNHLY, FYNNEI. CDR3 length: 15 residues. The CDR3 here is CATIPGQGTYNEQFF. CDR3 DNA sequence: TGTGCCACCATTCCGGGACAGGGCACCTACAATGAGCAGTTCTTC.

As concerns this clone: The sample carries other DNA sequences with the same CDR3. The CDR3 here is CASSPTGQGTDTQYF. The CDR3 region has the DNA TGTGCCAGCAGCCCAACGGGACAAGGGACAGATACGCAGTATTTT. The rearrangement uses TRBV7-3 and TRBJ2-3; TRBD1 is a possible D gene (6 bases). The CDR3 extends over 15 amino acids. Looked up from germline, CDR1 is SGHTA and CDR2 is FQGTGA. Trimming removed 5 bases at V and 3 bases at J, with 15 bases between. Looking up the rest from reference TRBV7-3 and TRBJ2-3 gives the full variable domain: GAGVSQTPSNKVTEKGKYVELRCDPISGHTALYWYRQSLGQGPEFLIYFQGTGAADDSGLPNDRFFAVRPEGSVSTLKIQRTERGDSAVYLCASSPTGQGTDTQYFGPGTRLTVL.

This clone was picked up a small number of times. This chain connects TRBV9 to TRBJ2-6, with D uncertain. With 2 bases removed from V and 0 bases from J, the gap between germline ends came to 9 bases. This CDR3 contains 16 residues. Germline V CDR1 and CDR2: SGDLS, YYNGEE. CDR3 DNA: TGTGCCAGCAGCGTCCCAGGTGCCTCTGGGGCCAACGTCCTGACTTTC. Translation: CASSVPGASGANVLTF.

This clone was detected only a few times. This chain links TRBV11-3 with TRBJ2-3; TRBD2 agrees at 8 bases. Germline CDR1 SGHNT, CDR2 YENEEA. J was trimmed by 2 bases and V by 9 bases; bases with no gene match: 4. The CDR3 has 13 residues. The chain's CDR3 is CASSSGITDTQYF. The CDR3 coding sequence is TGTGCCAGTAGTAGCGGGATCACAGATACGCAGTATTTT. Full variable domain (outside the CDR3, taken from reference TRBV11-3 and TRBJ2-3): EAGVVQSPRYKIIEKKQPVAFWCNPISGHNTLYWYLQNLGQGPELLIRYENEEAVDDSQLPKDRFSAERLKGVDSTLKIQPAELGDSAVYLCASSSGITDTQYFGPGTRLTVL.

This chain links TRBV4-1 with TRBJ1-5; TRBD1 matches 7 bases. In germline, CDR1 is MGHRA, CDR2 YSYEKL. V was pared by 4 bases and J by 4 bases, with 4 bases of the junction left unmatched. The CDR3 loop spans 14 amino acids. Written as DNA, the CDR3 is TGCGCCAGCAGCCCGGGACAGAAGAATCAGCCCCAGCATTTT. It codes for CASSPGQKNQPQHF.

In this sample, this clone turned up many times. The CDR3 is CSVEHRISQYF. The CDR3 nucleotides are TGCAGCGTTGAACACAGGATCTCTCAGTACTTC. V usage is TRBV29-1 and J usage is TRBJ2-5, with TRBD1 as a possible D gene (5 bases). V was shortened by 2 bases and J by 11 bases, with 12 bases between the two germline ends. Germline V CDR1 and CDR2: SQVTM, ANQGSEA. The CDR3 contains 11 residues. The full variable domain, rest sourced from reference TRBV29-1 and TRBJ2-5, is SAVISQKPSRDICQRGTSLTIQCQVDSQVTMMFWYRQQPGQSLTLIATANQGSEATYESGFVIDKFPISRPNLTFSTLTVSNMSPEDSSIYLCSVEHRISQYFGPGTRLLVL.

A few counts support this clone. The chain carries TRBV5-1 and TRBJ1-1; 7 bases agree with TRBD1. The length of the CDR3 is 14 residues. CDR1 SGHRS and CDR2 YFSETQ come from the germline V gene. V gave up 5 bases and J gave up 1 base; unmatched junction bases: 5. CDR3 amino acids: CASRSGTENTEAFF. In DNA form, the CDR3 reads TGCGCCAGCAGGTCCGGGACAGAGAACACTGAAGCTTTCTTT.

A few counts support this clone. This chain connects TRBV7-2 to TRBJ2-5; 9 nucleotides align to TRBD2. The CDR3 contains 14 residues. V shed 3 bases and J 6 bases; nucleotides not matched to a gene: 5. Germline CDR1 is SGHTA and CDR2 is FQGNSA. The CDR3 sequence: CASSLGLAEKTQYF. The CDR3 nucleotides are TGTGCCAGCAGCTTGGGACTAGCAGAAAAGACCCAGTACTTC.

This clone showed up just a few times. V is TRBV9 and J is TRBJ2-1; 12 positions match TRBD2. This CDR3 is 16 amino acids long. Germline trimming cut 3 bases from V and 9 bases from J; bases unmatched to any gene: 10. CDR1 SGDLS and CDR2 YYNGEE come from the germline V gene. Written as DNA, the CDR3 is TGTGCCAGCAGCGCCCCGGGACTAGCGGGTCTCAGTGAGCAGTTCTTC. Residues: CASSAPGLAGLSEQFF.